The rows below give T cell receptor beta chains drawn from one sample of a study of human CD4 T cells and Enterobacteriaceae. Assay used: immunoSEQ multiplex PCR; TCRdb lists only in-frame clones, some missing. The data contain some 30,000 clones, almost 85% of them singletons. Sequencing was performed on memory CD4+ T cells from blood. These receptors all stem from a human donor in good health. CDR3s leave out the opening cysteine and the closing phenylalanine or tryptophan.

len: 13; v_gene: TRBV11-2; j_gene: TRBJ1-1; CDR3aa: ASSSRTGGATEAF
len: 11; v_gene: TRBV19; j_gene: TRBJ2-1; CDR3aa: ATAEDYFNEQF
len: 13; v_gene: TRBV27; j_gene: TRBJ2-7; CDR3aa: ATSLPGQGPLEQY
len: 11; v_gene: TRBV5-4; j_gene: TRBJ2-3; CDR3aa: ASSLEGTNTQY
len: 11; v_gene: TRBV7-8; j_gene: TRBJ2-7; CDR3aa: ASSSLSGAKEY
len: 12; v_gene: TRBV7-9; j_gene: TRBJ1-1; CDR3aa: ASSLLPGNTEAF
len: 14; v_gene: TRBV7-3; j_gene: TRBJ1-1; CDR3aa: ASSSQGAGMNTEAF
len: 11; v_gene: TRBV9; j_gene: TRBJ2-7; CDR3aa: ASSKGLAGEQY
len: 15; v_gene: TRBV9; j_gene: TRBJ2-3; CDR3aa: ASSQGTSGHSADTQY
len: 12; v_gene: TRBV19; j_gene: TRBJ2-4; CDR3aa: ASSIRDYKNIQY
len: 12; v_gene: TRBV27; j_gene: TRBJ2-1; CDR3aa: ASSPRSPYNEQF
len: 11; v_gene: TRBV6-5; j_gene: TRBJ2-7; CDR3aa: ASSRDRAYEQY
len: 14; v_gene: TRBV28; j_gene: TRBJ2-3; CDR3aa: ASSSRDNLSTDTQY
len: 14; v_gene: TRBV28; j_gene: TRBJ2-2; CDR3aa: ASSSGHSANTGELF
len: 12; v_gene: TRBV5-5; j_gene: TRBJ2-2; CDR3aa: ASSFGHDTGELF
len: 14; v_gene: TRBV6-6; j_gene: TRBJ2-2; CDR3aa: ASSYRAGGPGGELF
len: 11; v_gene: TRBV6-1; j_gene: TRBJ1-5; CDR3aa: ASSGGQGQPQH
len: 12; v_gene: TRBV11-1; j_gene: TRBJ2-7; CDR3aa: ASSWTESSYEQY
len: 14; v_gene: TRBV29-1; j_gene: TRBJ2-1; CDR3aa: SFLGLGGSSYNEQF
len: 10; v_gene: TRBV29-1; j_gene: TRBJ2-3; CDR3aa: SVVRGTDTQY
len: 13; v_gene: TRBV2; j_gene: TRBJ2-3; CDR3aa: ASSERGASLDTQY
len: 12; v_gene: TRBV30; j_gene: TRBJ2-5; CDR3aa: AWKIAGGSETQY
len: 12; v_gene: TRBV6-1; j_gene: TRBJ2-7; CDR3aa: ASSSGRSAYEQY
len: 13; v_gene: TRBV7-8; j_gene: TRBJ2-5; CDR3aa: ASRAGTALEETQY
len: 10; v_gene: TRBV30; j_gene: TRBJ1-4; CDR3aa: AWSGVNEKLF
len: 10; v_gene: TRBV28; j_gene: TRBJ2-7; CDR3aa: ASSLMNYEQY
len: 14; v_gene: TRBV18; j_gene: TRBJ2-2; CDR3aa: ASSPPGQDGTGELF
len: 13; v_gene: TRBV4-1; j_gene: TRBJ2-3; CDR3aa: ASSYAGTGMVTQY
len: 13; v_gene: TRBV28; j_gene: TRBJ1-5; CDR3aa: ASSLSTARGQPQH
len: 10; v_gene: TRBV5-4; j_gene: TRBJ2-1; CDR3aa: ASSSTQGEQF
len: 10; v_gene: TRBV2; j_gene: TRBJ1-1; CDR3aa: ASSGQGIEAF
len: 13; v_gene: TRBV25-1; j_gene: TRBJ1-2; CDR3aa: ASSELRGGVDGYT
len: 10; v_gene: TRBV10-3; j_gene: TRBJ1-2; CDR3aa: ASAPDSYGYT
len: 11; v_gene: TRBV30; j_gene: TRBJ1-3; CDR3aa: AWSAGRGNTIY
len: 11; v_gene: TRBV5-1; j_gene: TRBJ2-2; CDR3aa: ASRRNDDGELF
len: 12; v_gene: TRBV6-1; j_gene: TRBJ1-5; CDR3aa: ASNTGVQEQPQH
len: 14; v_gene: TRBV4-2; j_gene: TRBJ2-2; CDR3aa: ASSQGTKTNTGELF
len: 16; v_gene: TRBV21-1; j_gene: TRBJ2-7; CDR3aa: ASSKRGGGARSSHEQY
len: 10; v_gene: TRBV29-1; j_gene: TRBJ2-7; CDR3aa: SAKSTEYEQY